The 19 T cell receptor beta chains presented below share a single source sample, sequenced in a study of cytomegalovirus exposure and HLA in healthy donors. Primers included in the PCR were 60 Vbeta and 13 Jbeta primers. This table comes from immunoSEQ multiplex PCR, and its TCRdb copy is limited to in-frame clones, with some not included. The sample includes about 180,000 clones, around 80% seen only once; the top ten take roughly 5%. Source material: PBMCs. The receptors derive from a man aged 35-49 years in good health and CMV-seronegative.

The V call is TRBV6-5, the J call TRBJ2-5, with TRBD2 as a possible D gene (5 bases). Germline V lookup: CDR1 MNHEY, CDR2 SVGAGI. Trimming took 6 bases from V and 7 from J, leaving 15 bases between them. The CDR3 loop spans 13 amino acids. CDR3 coding DNA: TGTGCCAGCAGCGACCCGGGGATCGGGACCCAGTACTTC. Its translation is CASSDPGIGTQYF.

The chain combines TRBV6-5 with TRBJ2-7; 7 bases agree with TRBD1. The CDR3 totals 15 residues. The germline V gene encodes CDR1 MNHEY and CDR2 SVGAGI. Unmatched junction bases numbered 9, after V lost 6 bases and J lost 1 base. The CDR3 bases are TGTGCCAGCAGAAGCTCCGGGACAGCATCCTACGAGCAGTACTTC. Protein product: CASRSSGTASYEQYF.

This chain links TRBV2 with TRBJ2-4, with D uncertain. The CDR3 length is 14 residues. Per the germline V gene, CDR1 is SNHLY and CDR2 is FYNNEI. V lost 5 bases and J lost 1, with 9 bases in between. This chain's CDR3 is CASSPFYAKNIQYF. The CDR3 region has the DNA TGTGCCAGCAGTCCATTCTACGCCAAAAACATTCAGTACTTC.

This sequence joins TRBV19 and TRBJ1-1; D is unresolved. Trimming shortened V by 6 bases and J by 3 bases, and 11 bases separated the two germline ends. Germline values: CDR1 LNHDA, CDR2 SQIVND (reference sequence). The CDR3 sequence is 13 residues long. The CDR3, as DNA: TGTGCCAGTAGGTCCCTAGGTTACACTGAAGCTTTCTTT. This translates into CASRSLGYTEAFF.

The chain joins TRBV18 to TRBJ2-6; D is undetermined. Germline V gene lookup returns CDR1 KGHSH and CDR2 LQKENI. V was trimmed by 2 bases and J by 0 bases, leaving 11 bases between them. This CDR3 comprises 17 residues. Here the CDR3 DNA reads TGTGCCAGCTCACCAACGTCAGGTTACTCTGGGGCCAACGTCCTGACTTTC. This codes for CASSPTSGYSGANVLTF.

The chain carries TRBV6-6 and TRBJ1-3, with 7 nucleotides matching TRBD1. CDR3 length equals 14 residues. Per germline, CDR1 MNHNY and CDR2 SVGAGI (reference sequence). V shed 2 bases, J shed 4 bases, and the junction held 2 bases outside the gene matches. CDR3 loop: CASSYGTVGNTIYF. The CDR3 DNA sequence: TGTGCCAGCAGTTACGGGACAGTCGGAAACACCATATATTTT.

This clone was counted once. The rearrangement joins TRBV9 to TRBJ2-2, with a tentative D call TRBD1 (5 bases). V was pared by 4 bases and J by 7 bases, with 14 bases between. The CDR3 consists of 14 residues. The V gene's germline CDR1 is SGDLS and CDR2 YYNGEE. The CDR3, as DNA: TGTGCCAGCAGCAGACAGAACAGCGTCGGGGAGCTGTTTTTT. It encodes CASSRQNSVGELFF.

The V call is TRBV7-9, the J call TRBJ2-1; D remains ambiguous. V lost 1 base to trimming and J lost 6 bases, with 10 bases between them. The germline gives CDR1 SEHNR, CDR2 FQNEAQ (reference sequence). The CDR3 is 14 residues long. The CDR3 sequence is CASSLELSTNEQFF. CDR3 in DNA: TGTGCCAGCAGCTTAGAGCTATCTACCAATGAGCAGTTCTTC. Using reference TRBV7-9 and TRBJ2-1 for the parts outside the CDR3, the full variable domain is DTGVSQNPRHKITKRGQNVTFRCDPISEHNRLYWYRQTLGQGPEFLTYFQNEAQLEKSRLLSDRFSAERPKGSFSTLEIQRTEQGDSAMYLCASSLELSTNEQFFGPGTRLTVL.

This clone was recorded a few times. The chain has TRBV10-2 and TRBJ2-7; 7 bases map to TRBD1. The CDR3 is 12 amino acids. CDR1 WSHSY and CDR2 SAAADI come from the germline V gene. V shed 2 bases, J shed 5 bases, and the junction held 0 bases outside the gene matches. The DNA of the CDR3 is TGCGCCAGCAGTGAGCAGGGGGACGAGCAGTACTTC. Its translation: CASSEQGDEQYF.

V is TRBV5-1 and J is TRBJ1-4, with 10 bases fitting TRBD1. The CDR3 is made up of 14 amino acids. Germline values: CDR1 SGHRS, CDR2 YFSETQ. The V segment lost 0 bases and the J segment 8 bases; nucleotides outside the gene matches: 1. Written as DNA, the CDR3 is TGCGCCAGCAGCTTGGGGACAGGGGGGGAAAAACTGTTTTTT. Encoded protein: CASSLGTGGEKLFF.

The chain has TRBV11-2 and TRBJ2-3, with D possibly being TRBD2 (5 bases). This CDR3 is built from 12 residues. The V end was cut by 5 bases, the J end by 9 bases, with 12 bases between. Germline V gene data show CDR1 as SGHAT and CDR2 as FQNNGV. The CDR3 DNA is TGTGCCAGCAGCCCGACCGGGGAAACGCAGTATTTT. The encoded protein is CASSPTGETQYF.

The V and J genes are TRBV12-2 and TRBJ2-3; TRBD2, as called in the table, went unchecked against the DNA. TRBV12-2 is a pseudogene. This CDR3 has 12 amino acids. The CDR3 DNA follows: TGTGCAAGTCGCATAATCCCAGATACGCAGTATTTT. Translating gives CASRIIPDTQYF.

The chain employs TRBV13 and TRBJ1-2; D is possibly TRBD1 (5 bases). Trimming pared 2 bases from V and 3 bases from J, leaving 10 bases between. CDR3 length: 14 amino acids. Germline CDR1 and CDR2: PRHDT and FYEKMQ (reference sequence). The DNA of the CDR3 is TGTGCCAGCAGCTTATCAGGGTGGGACTATGGCTACACCTTC. Translated: CASSLSGWDYGYTF.

The rearrangement uses TRBV19 and TRBJ1-2; 10 bases fit TRBD1. With V trimmed by 7 bases and J by 3 bases, 8 bases remained unmatched. The CDR3 covers 15 residues. Germline V gene lookup returns CDR1 LNHDA and CDR2 SQIVND (reference sequence). CDR3: CASIDRGRGYYGYTF. The CDR3, as DNA: TGTGCCAGTATTGACAGGGGGCGAGGATACTATGGCTACACCTTC. Full variable domain (rest looked up from reference TRBV19 and TRBJ1-2): DGGITQSPKYLFRKEGQNVTLSCEQNLNHDAMYWYRQDPGQGLRLIYYSQIVNDFQKGDIAEGYSVSREKKESFPLTVTSAQKNPTAFYLCASIDRGRGYYGYTFGSGTRLTVV.

The V gene is TRBV6-6, the J gene TRBJ2-5; possible D gene TRBD2, 7 bases. The DNA end is more similar to TRBJ2-7, so the J call may be wrong. Germline V lookup: CDR1 MNHNY, CDR2 SVGAGI (reference sequence). The CDR3 has 13 residues. The CDR3 reads CGDVGGRSYEQYF. Written as DNA, the CDR3 is TGTGGGGACGTGGGGGGGCGCTCCTACGAGCAGTACTTC.

The chain recombines TRBV30 with TRBJ2-2; D is uncertain. Germline CDR1 GTSNPN, CDR2 SVGIG (reference sequence). There are 13 residues in the CDR3. Trimming shortened V by 2 bases and J by 3 bases, and 7 bases separated the two germline ends. In DNA, the CDR3 is TGTGCCTGGAGTACCGGTTACACCGGGGAGCTGTTTTTT. Protein: CAWSTGYTGELFF.

The chain recombines TRBV19 with TRBJ1-5; D is ambiguous. Germline CDR1 LNHDA, CDR2 SQIVND (reference sequence). Deletions cut 5 bases from V and 5 bases from J, with 10 bases between. This CDR3 region has 13 residues. The CDR3 bases are TGTGCCAGTAGTCTCCGGAGGTATCAGCCCCAGCATTTT. It is translated as CASSLRRYQPQHF.

The chain has TRBV4-3 and TRBJ1-5; TRBD1 matches at 10 bases. The trim removed 3 bases at V and 7 bases at J, leaving 15 bases unmatched. Germline V gene sequence: CDR1 LGHNA, CDR2 YSLEER. This CDR3 comprises 18 residues. The CDR3 is CASSQGAGTGVLSQPQHF. The CDR3 DNA follows: TGCGCCAGCAGCCAGGGAGCCGGGACAGGGGTACTTTCCCAGCCCCAGCATTTT.

The chain links TRBV13 to TRBJ2-7; TRBD1 agrees at 8 bases. This CDR3 contains 15 residues. In germline, CDR1 is PRHDT, CDR2 FYEKMQ (reference sequence). The J segment lost 8 bases and the V segment lost 6 bases, leaving 15 bases of the junction unmatched. DNA for the CDR3: TGTGCCAGCAGTCGTACAGGGACAGGATCAGAGAAGCAGTACTTC. It codes for CASSRTGTGSEKQYF.